The clone carrying this TCR beta chain was recorded many times. This specimen belongs to a study of shared clonotypes between healthy human individuals. The CD4+ fraction was divided into a CD45RA+ naive subset and a CD45RA-negative memory subset. Assay runs were performed at deep level. Some clones are missing from TCRdb's copy, which holds only in-frame ones; the method was immunoSEQ multiplex PCR. The sample lists some 630,000 clones; 55% to 75% were seen once. The clonotype was recovered from a woman aged 25 to 39 in good health. Sequenced sample: memory CD4+ T cells sorted from blood. Subset in this sample: CD45RA-negative fraction.

In nucleotides, the CDR3 is TGTGCCAGCAGGAACAGGGGGGGGACAGGGAGCGAGCAGTTCTTC. Encoded protein: CASRNRGGTGSEQFF. The gene calls are TRBV2 and TRBJ2-1; TRBD1 aligns across 9 bases. CDR1 SNHLY and CDR2 FYNNEI come from the germline V gene. V shed 6 bases and J 10 bases; nucleotides not matched to a gene: 13. The CDR3 loop spans 15 amino acids.